This TCR beta chain was recovered during a study of identical twins. TCRdb reprocessed the 5' RACE reads with MiXCR, giving one entry per CDR3 protein. The repertoire holds around 690,000 distinct CDR3 sequences, roughly 20% seen once, with roughly 4% in the top ten. V gave up 2 bases and J gave up 5 bases, with 15 bases separating them. The CDR3 has 15 residues. This sample was also put to use in a study of T cells expressing NK-cell markers. This second study notes: Sequencing covered eight donors, seven HCMV-seropositive and one seronegative.

Sequencing input: PBMCs. The chain has TRBV12-3 or TRBV12-4 and TRBJ2-5, with D possibly matching TRBD2 (6 bases). The sequence derives from a young woman in good health. Written as DNA, the CDR3 is TGTGCCAGCAGTTTACTAGCGCCTGAGGTGGAGACCCAGTACTTC. Amino acid sequence: CASSLLAPEVETQYF.